This TCR beta chain is from a study of cytomegalovirus exposure and HLA in healthy donors. CDR3 length equals 14 residues. Trimming cost V 3 bases and J 1 base, with 7 bases left between them. Germline loops: CDR1 SGHVS, CDR2 FQNEAQ. The PCR employed 60 Vbeta primers together with 13 Jbeta primers. Generated by immunoSEQ multiplex PCR, the TCRdb table keeps only in-frame clones and is missing some. Of roughly 150,000 clones in the sample, roughly four fifths were seen once. Source material: PBMCs. The chain uses TRBV7-8 and TRBJ1-3, with a possible D match to TRBD1 (5 bases). This receptor was taken from a female donor in good health and CMV-seronegative. The CDR3 coding sequence is TGTGCCAGCAGCTTCGGGGGTTCTGGAAACACCATATATTTT. Its protein is CASSFGGSGNTIYF.